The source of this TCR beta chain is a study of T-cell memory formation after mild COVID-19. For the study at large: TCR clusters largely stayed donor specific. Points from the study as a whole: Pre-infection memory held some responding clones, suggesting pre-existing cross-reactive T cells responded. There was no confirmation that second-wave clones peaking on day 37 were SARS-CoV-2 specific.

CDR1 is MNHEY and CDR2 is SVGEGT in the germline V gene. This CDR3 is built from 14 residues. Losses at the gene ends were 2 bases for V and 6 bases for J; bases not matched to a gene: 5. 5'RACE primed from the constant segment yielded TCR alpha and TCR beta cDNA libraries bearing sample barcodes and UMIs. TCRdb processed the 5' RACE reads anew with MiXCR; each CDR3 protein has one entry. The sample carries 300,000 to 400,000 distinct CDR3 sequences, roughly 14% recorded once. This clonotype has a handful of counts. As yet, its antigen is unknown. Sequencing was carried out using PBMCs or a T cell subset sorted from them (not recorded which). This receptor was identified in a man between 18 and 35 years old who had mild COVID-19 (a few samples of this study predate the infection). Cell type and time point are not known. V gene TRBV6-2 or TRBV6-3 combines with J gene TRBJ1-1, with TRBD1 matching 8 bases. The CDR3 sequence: CASSYLDRVAEAFF. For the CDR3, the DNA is TGTGCCAGCAGTTACCTGGACAGGGTAGCTGAAGCTTTCTTT.